Listed here are 27 T cell receptor beta chains from one sample, sequenced in a study of CD8+ T cells in alopecia areata (dated by TCRdb to the late 2010s). In light of the paper, this sample's time point label describes: baseline before oral tofacitinib. Peripheral blood and lesional scalp punch biopsies were obtained from patients with alopecia areata. Library creation used the immunoSEQ multiplex PCR assay. To provide template for TCR sequencing, every sample had RNA extracted and reverse transcribed into cDNA. TCRdb limited this immuneACCESS table to in-frame rearrangements with V and J called. A share of clones is missing; checked studies link under half to unresolved V genes, and the rest is unexplained. Counted in this sample were around 5,000 clones; about 61% of them appeared once. The biggest ten clones account for 11% of the sample. This sample comprised skin, obtained at week 0. These receptors were collected from a human donor with alopecia areata.

This clone has more than one count but fewer than ten. The J gene is TRBJ1-3, the V gene TRBV5-1; unclear D gene. CDR3 length: 14 residues. Germline CDR1 is SGHRS and CDR2 is YFSETQ. V was clipped by 5 bases and J by 0 bases, with 9 bases between them. The CDR3 nucleotides are TGCGCCAGCAGTATGGGGAGCTCTGGAAACACCATATATTTT. The encoded protein is CASSMGSSGNTIYF.

In this sample, this clone turned up a few times. The chain links TRBV4-2 to TRBJ2-3; 11 bases fit TRBD2. This CDR3 contains 17 residues. The V gene end was trimmed by 1 base and the J gene end by 5 bases; junction bases not matched to a gene: 8. Germline values: CDR1 LGHNA, CDR2 YNFKEQ. The CDR3 DNA reads as TGTGCCAGCAGCCAAGGGATCGCTAGCGGGGGGAAAGATACGCAGTATTTT. Amino acids: CASSQGIASGGKDTQYF.

This clone ranks as large (0.1 to 1%). The rearrangement joins TRBV14 to TRBJ1-1; unclear D gene. Trimming cost V 4 bases and J 4 bases, with 10 bases left between them. CDR3 length: 13 residues. The germline V gene has CDR1 SGHDN and CDR2 FVKESK. The CDR3 reads CASSPTLSTEAFF. The DNA for the CDR3 is TGTGCCAGCAGCCCAACCCTTAGCACTGAAGCTTTCTTT.

This chain links TRBV7-8 with TRBJ2-7, with D uncertain. This CDR3 spans 12 amino acids. Between the trimmed V and J ends, which lost 4 bases and 0 bases, there was a span of 4 bases. The V gene's germline CDR1 is SGHVS and CDR2 FQNEAQ. CDR3 loop: CASSSTSYEQYF. The DNA for the CDR3 is TGTGCCAGCAGCTCGACCTCCTACGAGCAGTACTTC. Drawing the rest from reference TRBV7-8 and TRBJ2-7, the complete variable domain is GAGVSQSPRYKVAKRGQDVALRCDPISGHVSLFWYQQALGQGPEFLTYFQNEAQLDKSGLPSDRFFAERPEGSVSTLKIQRTQQEDSAVYLCASSSTSYEQYFGPGTRLTVT.

This rearrangement joins TRBV6-9 to TRBJ2-5; 12 bases map to TRBD1. The ends lost 6 bases at V and 7 bases at J; junction bases unmatched: 9. This CDR3 has 15 amino acids. Per the germline V gene, CDR1 is MNHGY and CDR2 is SVAAGI. The CDR3 reads CASSFRDRGRGTQYF. The CDR3 coding sequence is TGTGCCAGCAGCTTCCGGGACAGGGGGCGAGGGACCCAGTACTTC.

The rearrangement links TRBV11-2 to TRBJ2-5, with D tentatively TRBD1 (6 bases). This CDR3 has 14 amino acids. The V gene lost 4 bases and the J gene lost 1 base, with 10 bases spanning the gap. CDR1 is SGHAT and CDR2 is FQNNGV in the germline V gene. The CDR3 loop is CASSYSGVQETQYF. CDR3 coding DNA: TGTGCCAGCAGCTACTCAGGGGTCCAAGAGACCCAGTACTTC.

The chain employs TRBV7-9 and TRBJ2-3; maybe TRBD2 (5 bases). The V end was cut by 1 base, the J end by 7 bases, with 12 bases between. The CDR3 is 14 residues long. Germline values: CDR1 SEHNR, CDR2 FQNEAQ (reference sequence). The CDR3 here is CASSLEASGYTQYF. Here the CDR3 DNA reads TGTGCCAGCAGCTTAGAAGCGTCGGGATATACGCAGTATTTT.

This clone turned up a few times. The rearrangement joins TRBV7-9 to TRBJ2-7; D possibly corresponds to TRBD1 (6 bases). Trimming shortened V by 5 bases and J by 1 base, and 12 bases separated the two germline ends. CDR3 size: 14 residues. Germline values: CDR1 SEHNR, CDR2 FQNEAQ (reference sequence). CDR3: CASSPQGISYEQYF. CDR3 DNA sequence: TGTGCCAGCAGCCCTCAGGGGATTTCCTACGAGCAGTACTTC.

Here the CDR3 reads CASRDRVAMGNQPQHF. CDR3 coding DNA: TGTGCCAGTAGGGACAGGGTGGCTATGGGCAATCAGCCCCAGCATTTT. V usage is TRBV19 and J usage is TRBJ1-5; the match to TRBD1 covers 8 bases. The CDR3 spans 16 residues. V dropped 6 bases and J dropped 2; count of bases not matched to a gene: 9. Looked up from germline, CDR1 is LNHDA and CDR2 is SQIVND (reference sequence).

V and J are TRBV11-2 and TRBJ2-6; no clear D gene. This CDR3 is built from 18 residues. Trimming removed 5 bases from V and 5 bases from J, with 22 bases in between. Looked up from germline, CDR1 is SGHAT and CDR2 is FQNNGV. The CDR3 protein is CASSRAPKQQSRANVLTF. CDR3 sequence (DNA): TGTGCCAGCAGCCGGGCACCCAAGCAACAAAGTCGGGCCAACGTCCTGACTTTC.

This clone was counted a few times. V gene TRBV28 combines with J gene TRBJ1-2; D not certain. The V gene lost 7 bases and the J gene lost 2 bases, with 14 bases spanning the gap. The CDR3 contains 14 residues. Germline V CDR1 and CDR2: MDHEN, SYDVKM. The CDR3 reads CASIPIGTNYGYTF. The CDR3 DNA sequence: TGTGCCAGCATCCCAATAGGCACCAACTATGGCTACACCTTC.

The chain has TRBV5-6 and TRBJ1-2, with D unresolved. Germline CDR1 and CDR2: SGHDT and YYEEEE. The CDR3 has 14 residues. Trimming took 0 bases from V and 6 from J, leaving 12 bases between them. DNA of the CDR3: TGTGCCAGCAGCTTGGTCCCTGGTCGCGATGGCTACACCTTC. It translates to CASSLVPGRDGYTF.

The rearrangement uses TRBV7-8 and TRBJ1-5; D perhaps matches TRBD1 (5 bases). The CDR3 is 15 residues long. Germline CDR1 reads SGHVS; CDR2 reads FQNEAQ. V was trimmed by 1 base and J by 5 bases, leaving 12 bases between them. The chain's CDR3 is CASSLVEGRHQPQHF. CDR3 nucleotide sequence: TGTGCCAGCAGCTTAGTGGAGGGGAGGCATCAGCCCCAGCATTTT.

This sequence joins TRBV29-1 and TRBJ2-1; unclear D gene. Germline-derived CDR1 and CDR2 are SQVTM and ANQGSEA. V gave up 6 bases and J gave up 1 base, with 7 bases separating them. The CDR3 consists of 12 residues. CDR3 sequence reads: CSVPSSYNEQFF. The DNA for the CDR3 is TGCAGCGTCCCCAGTTCCTACAATGAGCAGTTCTTC.

In its sample, this clone was seen a few times. V gene TRBV6-6 combines with J gene TRBJ2-1; maybe TRBD2 (5 bases). Germline lookup yields CDR1 MNHNY and CDR2 SVGAGI (reference sequence). With 5 bases removed from V and 1 base from J, the gap between germline ends came to 12 bases. CDR3 length equals 15 residues. CDR3 sequence: CASSTLAWSYNEQFF. The CDR3 bases are TGTGCCAGCAGTACCTTAGCGTGGTCCTACAATGAGCAGTTCTTC.

V usage is TRBV30 and J usage is TRBJ2-7; 7 nucleotides match TRBD1. From germline, CDR1 is GTSNPN and CDR2 SVGIG (reference sequence). Trimming cost V 4 bases and J 0 bases; bases outside gene matches: 12. The length of the CDR3 is 16 residues. The CDR3 protein is CAWTPHRDSNSYEQYF. The CDR3 coding sequence is TGTGCCTGGACACCCCATCGGGACAGCAACTCCTACGAGCAGTACTTC.

The gene calls are TRBV6-4 and TRBJ2-5; TRBD1 matches at 11 bases. Trimming cost V 8 bases and J 3 bases; bases outside gene matches: 5. CDR3 length: 14 amino acids. CDR1 and CDR2 (germline): MRHNA, SNTAGT. The CDR3 DNA follows: TGTGCCAGCCATTGGACAGGGGGCGAAGAGACCCAGTACTTC. Translating gives CASHWTGGEETQYF.

The genes are TRBV27 and TRBJ2-7, with TRBD1 matching 8 bases. This CDR3 is built from 14 residues. V shed 2 bases and J 0 bases; nucleotides not matched to a gene: 0. Looked up from germline, CDR1 is MNHEY and CDR2 is SMNVEV (reference sequence). CDR3 region: CASSLGTGSYEQYF. The CDR3 DNA sequence: TGTGCCAGCAGTTTAGGGACAGGCTCCTACGAGCAGTACTTC.

The gene calls are TRBV14 and TRBJ1-3, with D uncertain. The germline CDR1 and CDR2 sequences are SGHDN and FVKESK. Trimming took off 2 bases at V and 1 base at J, with 12 bases between the two ends. This CDR3 contains 16 residues. This chain's CDR3 is CASSQQAGISGNTIYF. CDR3 DNA sequence: TGTGCCAGCAGCCAACAGGCCGGGATTTCTGGAAACACCATATATTTT.

The chain is built from TRBV27 and TRBJ2-7, with D perhaps TRBD2 (5 bases). Germline CDR1 MNHEY, CDR2 SMNVEV (reference sequence). The CDR3 runs to 15 residues. V lost 3 bases and J 0 bases, leaving 12 bases between the germline ends. This CDR3 is CASSFGLRSSYEQYF. The CDR3 coding sequence is TGTGCCAGCAGTTTTGGACTCCGCAGCTCCTACGAGCAGTACTTC.

This clone appeared once. Its ends do not fully match the called genes, so a read error is possible. This chain uses TRBV4-1 with TRBJ2-7; TRBD1 matches at 8 bases. Germline V gives CDR1 MGHRA, CDR2 YSYEKL. This CDR3 comprises 17 residues. The CDR3 here is CASNQDGTGVRHYEQYF. In nucleotides, the CDR3 is TGCGCCAGCAACCAAGACGGGACAGGAGTTCGCCACTACGAGCAGTACTTC.

In its sample, this clone ranks as medium-sized. The V and J genes are TRBV4-1 and TRBJ2-5, with D tentatively TRBD1 or TRBD2 (5 bases each). This CDR3 has 18 amino acids. Trimming pared 0 bases from V and 2 bases from J, leaving 19 bases between. Germline CDR1 reads MGHRA; CDR2 reads YSYEKL. The CDR3 loop is CASSQDFVRDGWQETQYF. In nucleotides, the CDR3 is TGCGCCAGCAGCCAAGATTTCGTAAGGGACGGATGGCAAGAGACCCAGTACTTC.

The chain uses TRBV15 and TRBJ2-1; 7 nucleotides agree with TRBD1. In germline, CDR1 is LNHNV, CDR2 YYDKDF (reference sequence). The CDR3 extends over 16 amino acids. The V gene end was trimmed by 6 bases and the J gene end by 1 base; junction bases not matched to a gene: 9. The CDR3 protein is CATRKSAGGSYNEQFF. CDR3 sequence (DNA): TGTGCCACCAGAAAATCTGCAGGGGGTTCCTACAATGAGCAGTTCTTC.

The chain couples TRBV7-6 to TRBJ1-3; D unclear. CDR3 length: 14 residues. Germline CDR1 is SGHVS and CDR2 is FNYEAQ. Trimming removed 1 base from V and 1 base from J, with 5 bases in between. This CDR3 is CASSLGVSGNTIYF. The CDR3 DNA sequence: TGTGCCAGCAGCTTAGGGGTATCTGGAAACACCATATATTTT. The variable domain in full, with the rest retrieved from reference TRBV7-6 and TRBJ1-3, is GAGVSQSPRYKVTKRGQDVALRCDPISGHVSLYWYRQALGQGPEFLTYFNYEAQQDKSGLPNDRFSAERPEGSISTLTIQRTEQRDSAMYRCASSLGVSGNTIYFGEGSWLTVV.

V gene TRBV27 combines with J gene TRBJ2-7; D call uncertain. V was cut by 3 bases and J by 0 bases, with 15 bases left in between. CDR3 length equals 16 residues. Germline CDR1 MNHEY, CDR2 SMNVEV (reference sequence). The CDR3 DNA reads TGTGCCAGCAGTTTGACGGTGTACAGAAGCTCCTACGAGCAGTACTTC. Protein product: CASSLTVYRSSYEQYF.

This chain joins TRBV2 and TRBJ2-5, with 8 positions matching TRBD1. The CDR3 runs 14 residues. Germline trimming cut 5 bases from V and 5 bases from J; bases unmatched to any gene: 7. CDR1 is SNHLY and CDR2 is FYNNEI in the germline V gene. As DNA, the CDR3 is TGTGCCAGCAGTTCGGGACAGGCCCGCGAGACCCAGTACTTC. Its protein product is CASSSGQARETQYF.

This chain uses TRBV4-1 with TRBJ1-1; D gene ambiguous. Germline V CDR1 and CDR2: MGHRA, YSYEKL. This CDR3 is built from 17 residues. V lost 0 bases and J lost 6, with 20 bases in between. The CDR3 DNA follows: TGCGCCAGCAGCCAAGACGGTCTCTCCACCTGGAGCCCTGAAGCTTTCTTT. Protein: CASSQDGLSTWSPEAFF.